These 24 T cell receptor beta chains were sequenced from one sample in a study of beta chain features in type 1 diabetes. The authors reverse transcribed all of the isolated RNA, so sequencing captured expressed TCRB transcripts. Libraries were prepared by immunoSEQ multiplex PCR; TCRdb keeps only in-frame clonotypes and omits some of them. The top ten hold 0.02% to 0.025% of the sample, which has fewer than 900,000 clones, roughly 15% seen once. The specimen was naive CD4+ T cells from blood. The receptors here all came from a woman aged 18 to 35 in good health.

This sequence joins TRBV6-6 and TRBJ1-2; weak D call: TRBD1 (5 bases). The V gene's germline CDR1 is MNHNY and CDR2 SVGAGI (reference sequence). The CDR3 covers 10 residues. Trimming removed 6 bases from V and 10 bases from J, with 9 bases in between. The CDR3 bases are TGTGCCAGCAGGACGGGGCCCTACACCTTC. It specifies CASRTGPYTF.

This clone has more than one count but fewer than ten. The rearrangement joins TRBV2 to TRBJ1-2; a weak D match, TRBD1 (6 bases). Germline-derived CDR1 and CDR2 are SNHLY and FYNNEI. V was pared by 6 bases and J by 0 bases, with 8 bases between. The CDR3 contains 13 residues. DNA for the CDR3: TGTGCCAGCAGGTCAGGGGCTAACTATGGCTACACCTTC. It yields the protein CASRSGANYGYTF.

This chain links TRBV7-2 with TRBJ2-7, with D possibly being TRBD1 or TRBD2 (5 bases each). The length of the CDR3 is 12 residues. V lost 3 bases and J lost 6, with 9 bases in between. Germline assignment: CDR1 SGHTA and CDR2 FQGNSA. The chain's CDR3 is CASSFYGGEQYF. The CDR3 DNA sequence: TGTGCCAGCAGCTTTTATGGGGGCGAGCAGTACTTC.

The rearrangement uses TRBV7-8 and TRBJ1-3; TRBD1 agrees at 8 bases. V shed 0 bases, J shed 4 bases, and the junction held 5 bases outside the gene matches. The CDR3 runs 16 residues. Germline V gene sequence: CDR1 SGHVS, CDR2 FQNEAQ. Here the CDR3 reads CASSLAGQGSGNTIYF. CDR3 DNA sequence: TGTGCCAGCAGCTTAGCTGGACAGGGTTCAGGAAACACCATATATTTT.

This clone occurred a few times. This rearrangement joins TRBV4-3 to TRBJ1-5; D uncertain. V was clipped by 1 base and J by 7 bases, with 14 bases between them. CDR1 is LGHNA, CDR2 YSLEER, per germline. CDR3 length: 15 amino acids. The CDR3 region is CASSQGFGKGQPQHF. In DNA, the CDR3 is TGCGCCAGCAGCCAAGGGTTTGGGAAGGGCCAGCCCCAGCATTTT.

The CDR3 DNA reads TGTGCCAGCAGTAAGACGGGACTCTCCCAGTACTTC. Translating gives CASSKTGLSQYF. The genes are TRBV2 and TRBJ2-7, with D possibly TRBD2 on 6 matching bases. CDR1 SNHLY and CDR2 FYNNEI come from the germline V gene. Trimming stripped 5 bases from V and 10 bases from J, with 15 bases between. The CDR3 runs 12 residues.

Note on this clone: The sample has other DNA sequences that encode this CDR3 too. The chain couples TRBV28 to TRBJ1-2; no reliable D call. Trimming removed 3 bases from V and 5 bases from J, with 10 bases in between. The germline CDR1 and CDR2 sequences are MDHEN and SYDVKM. The CDR3 spans 13 residues. In DNA form, the CDR3 reads TGTGCCAGCAGTTTCGGCAGGAATTATGGCTACACCTTC. This sequence encodes CASSFGRNYGYTF.

V usage is TRBV6-1 and J usage is TRBJ2-7; D unresolved. Germline V gene data show CDR1 as MNHNS and CDR2 as SASEGT. The CDR3 is 14 residues long. Deletions cut 7 bases from V and 3 bases from J, with 16 bases between. CDR3 amino acids: CASMSTEAVYEQYF. CDR3 bases: TGTGCCAGCATGTCCACAGAAGCTGTCTACGAGCAGTACTTC.

This clone turned up a few times. This chain links TRBV6-5 with TRBJ2-6, with no clear D. The CDR3 has 15 amino acids. Germline V CDR1 and CDR2: MNHEY, SVGAGI. Trimming took 7 bases from V and 0 from J, leaving 10 bases between them. The CDR3 DNA sequence: TGTGCCAGCACTGGACGGTCCTCTGGGGCCAACGTCCTGACTTTC. Protein product: CASTGRSSGANVLTF.

This clone has just a few counts. The J gene is TRBJ1-2, the V gene TRBV10-3, with 9 nucleotides matching TRBD1. CDR1 ENHRY and CDR2 SYGVKD come from the germline V gene. Germline trimming cut 10 bases from V and 5 bases from J; bases unmatched to any gene: 8. This CDR3 comprises 13 residues. The CDR3 loop is CATLETGGYGYTF. CDR3 in DNA: TGTGCCACCCTTGAGACAGGGGGATATGGCTACACCTTC.

The chain has TRBV5-8 and TRBJ2-5, with 13 nucleotides matching TRBD2. The CDR3 spans 17 residues. The germline V gene has CDR1 SGHTS and CDR2 YDEGEE. With V trimmed by 0 bases and J by 5 bases, 7 bases remained unmatched. The CDR3 DNA follows: TGTGCCAGCAGCTTGGGATTTGGACTAGCGGGAGTGGAGACCCAGTACTTC. Its translation is CASSLGFGLAGVETQYF.

The chain employs TRBV19 and TRBJ2-1; 13 bases are a match to TRBD2. The CDR3 is 15 residues long. Germline-derived CDR1 and CDR2 are LNHDA and SQIVND (reference sequence). After removal of 9 bases from V and 5 bases from J, the junction contained 7 bases not matched to a gene. The CDR3 nucleotides are TGTGCCAGCTCCCGGGGGACTAGCGGGAACAATGAGCAGTTCTTC. It translates to CASSRGTSGNNEQFF.

V is TRBV19 and J is TRBJ1-5, with D perhaps matching TRBD1 (5 bases). The CDR3 covers 17 residues. Germline V lookup: CDR1 LNHDA, CDR2 SQIVND (reference sequence). V lost 3 bases and J lost 1, with 16 bases in between. The CDR3 loop reads CASSIELRGPSNQPQHF. The CDR3 region has the DNA TGTGCCAGTAGTATCGAATTAAGGGGCCCGAGCAATCAGCCCCAGCATTTT.

The chain carries TRBV25-1 and TRBJ1-2, with D possibly matching TRBD1 (6 bases). Trimming removed 0 bases from V and 7 bases from J, with 9 bases in between. Per germline, CDR1 MGHDK and CDR2 SYGVNS. The CDR3 runs 13 residues. The CDR3 here is CASSEYGTPGYTF. In DNA form, the CDR3 reads TGTGCCAGCAGTGAATACGGGACACCTGGCTACACCTTC.

This chain uses TRBV30 with TRBJ1-1; no firm D call. CDR3 length equals 16 residues. With 2 bases removed from V and 1 base from J, the gap between germline ends came to 17 bases. Per the germline V gene, CDR1 is GTSNPN and CDR2 is SVGIG (reference sequence). The CDR3 nucleotides read TGTGCCTGGAGTTATGGGTTGAGGCGACAGAACACTGAAGCTTTCTTT. It codes for CAWSYGLRRQNTEAFF.

This clone was counted only a few times. The chain is built from TRBV10-1 and TRBJ2-5; D is possibly TRBD2 (6 bases). Deletions cut 1 base from V and 7 bases from J, with 10 bases between. Germline V CDR1 and CDR2: WNHNN, SYGVQD (reference sequence). This CDR3 region has 13 residues. As DNA, the CDR3 is TGCGCCAGCAGTGAGTTTAACGGGGGGACCCAGTACTTC. Translation gives CASSEFNGGTQYF.

The DNA of the CDR3 is TGTGCCAGCAGCGGACGCACGGGGTCGAGGCCCTATGGCTACACCTTC. Translation: CASSGRTGSRPYGYTF. The chain employs TRBV7-9 and TRBJ1-2, with unresolved D. V lost 5 bases, J lost 4 bases, and 20 bases lay in between. This CDR3 contains 16 residues. Looked up from germline, CDR1 is SEHNR and CDR2 is FQNEAQ (reference sequence).

This rearrangement joins TRBV7-3 to TRBJ2-7, with TRBD2 as a possible D gene (7 bases). Trimming took 5 bases from V and 0 from J, leaving 17 bases between them. The CDR3 is 16 amino acids. In germline, CDR1 is SGHTA, CDR2 FQGTGA. CDR3 amino acids: CASSPRGGLNSYEQYF. For the CDR3, the DNA is TGTGCCAGCAGCCCCAGGGGAGGGCTGAACTCCTACGAGCAGTACTTC.

Details on this clone: At the DNA level, this CDR3 is encoded by other sequences in the same sample as well. The J gene is TRBJ1-2, the V gene TRBV28, with a possible D match to TRBD1 (6 bases). Trimming removed 3 bases from V and 0 bases from J, with 8 bases in between. This CDR3 region has 14 residues. The V gene's germline CDR1 is MDHEN and CDR2 SYDVKM. CDR3 sequence: CASSLGGPNYGYTF. Written as DNA, the CDR3 is TGTGCCAGCAGTTTGGGGGGGCCTAACTATGGCTACACCTTC.

CDR3 sequence reads: CASSPSGTYPQPQHF. In DNA form, the CDR3 reads TGTGCCAGCAGTCCCTCAGGGACATACCCTCAGCCCCAGCATTTT. V is TRBV7-8 and J is TRBJ1-5, with a possible D match to TRBD1 (6 bases). CDR3 length: 15 amino acids. The ends were cut back, 6 bases at V and 6 bases at J, with 18 bases in the middle. In germline, CDR1 is SGHVS, CDR2 FQNEAQ.

The chain combines TRBV27 with TRBJ2-3; 9 bases match TRBD1. The germline V gene has CDR1 MNHEY and CDR2 SMNVEV (reference sequence). V lost 5 bases to trimming and J lost 8 bases; unmatched junction nucleotides: 14. CDR3 length: 16 residues. CDR3 nucleotide sequence: TGTGCCAGCAGTCCGGACAGGGGCCACGTAGTGGGTACGCAGTATTTT. This translates into CASSPDRGHVVGTQYF.

This clone came up a few times. This chain connects TRBV13 to TRBJ2-1, with D perhaps matching TRBD2 (6 bases). V was trimmed by 2 bases and J by 5 bases, leaving 13 bases between them. Germline CDR1 and CDR2: PRHDT and FYEKMQ (reference sequence). CDR3 length equals 15 residues. The CDR3, as DNA: TGTGCCAGCAGCTTACAGCCGGGGGTCAACAATGAGCAGTTCTTC. Its translation is CASSLQPGVNNEQFF.

This clone was counted a single time. V is TRBV9 and J is TRBJ1-1; D unclear. From germline, CDR1 is SGDLS and CDR2 YYNGEE. The V end was cut by 4 bases, the J end by 0 bases, with 10 bases between. The CDR3 loop spans 14 amino acids. The CDR3 sequence is CASSSRPMNTEAFF. As DNA, the CDR3 is TGTGCCAGCAGCTCGAGACCGATGAACACTGAAGCTTTCTTT.

Only a few counts were recorded for this clone. The chain has TRBV4-2 and TRBJ1-1, with 10 bases identical to TRBD1. The CDR3 is 15 residues long. Germline V gene lookup returns CDR1 LGHNA and CDR2 YNFKEQ. The trim removed 3 bases at V and 5 bases at J, leaving 6 bases unmatched. As DNA, the CDR3 is TGTGCCAGCAGCCAGGAGACAGGGGGCCGGACTGAAGCTTTCTTT. It specifies CASSQETGGRTEAFF.